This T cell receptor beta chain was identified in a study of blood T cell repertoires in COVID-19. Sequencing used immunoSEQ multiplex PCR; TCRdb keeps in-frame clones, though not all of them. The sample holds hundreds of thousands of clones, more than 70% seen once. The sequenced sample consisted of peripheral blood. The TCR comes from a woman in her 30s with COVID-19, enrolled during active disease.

The CDR3 region is CASGSGTGELFF. The CDR3 bases are TGTGCTAGCGGGAGCGGTACCGGGGAGCTGTTTTTT. The chain employs TRBV19 and TRBJ2-2, with TRBD2 matching 9 bases. The CDR3 runs 12 residues. From germline, CDR1 is LNHDA and CDR2 SQIVND (reference sequence).